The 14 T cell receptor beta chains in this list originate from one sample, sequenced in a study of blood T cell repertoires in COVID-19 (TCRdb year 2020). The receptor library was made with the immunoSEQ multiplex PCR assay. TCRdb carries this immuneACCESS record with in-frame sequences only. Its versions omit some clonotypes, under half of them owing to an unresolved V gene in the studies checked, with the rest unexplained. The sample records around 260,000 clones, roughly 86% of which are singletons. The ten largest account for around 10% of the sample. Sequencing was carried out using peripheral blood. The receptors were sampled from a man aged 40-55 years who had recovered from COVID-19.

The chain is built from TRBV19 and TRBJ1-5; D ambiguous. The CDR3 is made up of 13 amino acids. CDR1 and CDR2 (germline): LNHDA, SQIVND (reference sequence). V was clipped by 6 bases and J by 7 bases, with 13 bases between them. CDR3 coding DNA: TGTGCCAGTAGATTCCGGGGAGAACAGCCCCAGCATTTT. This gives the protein CASRFRGEQPQHF.

The CDR3 DNA is TGTGCCATCAGGGCCAGGCTGGGCGAGCAGTACTTC. This encodes CAIRARLGEQYF. V gene TRBV10-3 combines with J gene TRBJ2-7, with no clear D. V lost 6 bases and J lost 6, with 12 bases in between. CDR3 length: 12 residues. Germline V gene data show CDR1 as ENHRY and CDR2 as SYGVKD.

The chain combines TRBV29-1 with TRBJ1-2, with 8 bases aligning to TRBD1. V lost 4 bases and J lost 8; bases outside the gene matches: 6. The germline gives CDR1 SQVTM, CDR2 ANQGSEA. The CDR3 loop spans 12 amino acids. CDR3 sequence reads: CSVGGQVGGYTF. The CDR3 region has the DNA TGCAGCGTTGGGGGACAGGTGGGAGGCTACACCTTC.

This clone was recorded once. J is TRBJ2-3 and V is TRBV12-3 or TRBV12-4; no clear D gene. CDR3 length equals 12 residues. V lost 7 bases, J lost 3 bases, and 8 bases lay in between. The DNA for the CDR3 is TGTGCCAGCACCCCGCGGACAGATACGCAGTATTTT. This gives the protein CASTPRTDTQYF.

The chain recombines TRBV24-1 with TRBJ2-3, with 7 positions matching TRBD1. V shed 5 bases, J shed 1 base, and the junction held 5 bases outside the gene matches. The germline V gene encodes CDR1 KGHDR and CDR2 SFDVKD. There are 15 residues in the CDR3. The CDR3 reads CATSARGSGTDTQYF. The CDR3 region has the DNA TGTGCCACCAGTGCCAGGGGGTCAGGCACAGATACGCAGTATTTT.

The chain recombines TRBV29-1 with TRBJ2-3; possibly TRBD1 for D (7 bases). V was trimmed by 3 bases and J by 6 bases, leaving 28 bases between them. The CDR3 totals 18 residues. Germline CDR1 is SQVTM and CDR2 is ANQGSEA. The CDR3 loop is CSVDGQVTGTGVSDTQYF. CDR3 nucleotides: TGCAGCGTTGATGGACAGGTGACTGGCACGGGAGTATCGGATACGCAGTATTTT.

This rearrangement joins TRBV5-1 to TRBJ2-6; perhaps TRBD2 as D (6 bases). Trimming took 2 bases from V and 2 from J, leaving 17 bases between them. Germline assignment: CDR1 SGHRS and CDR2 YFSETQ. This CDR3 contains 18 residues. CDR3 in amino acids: CASSLGGAGLAGANVLTF. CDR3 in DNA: TGCGCCAGCAGCTTAGGCGGGGCGGGCTTAGCTGGGGCCAACGTCCTGACTTTC.

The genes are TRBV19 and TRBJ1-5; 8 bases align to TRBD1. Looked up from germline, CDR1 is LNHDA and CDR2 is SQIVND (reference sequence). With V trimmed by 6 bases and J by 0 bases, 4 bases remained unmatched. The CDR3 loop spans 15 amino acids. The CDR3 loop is CASSRDRYSNQPQHF. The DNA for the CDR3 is TGTGCCAGTAGCCGGGACAGGTATAGCAATCAGCCCCAGCATTTT.

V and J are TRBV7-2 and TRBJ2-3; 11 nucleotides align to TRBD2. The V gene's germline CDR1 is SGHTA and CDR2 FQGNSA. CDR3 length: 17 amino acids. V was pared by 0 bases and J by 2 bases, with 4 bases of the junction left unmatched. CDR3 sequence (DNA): TGTGCCAGCAGCTTAGCCGCTAGCGGGGGGCCCACAGATACGCAGTATTTT. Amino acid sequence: CASSLAASGGPTDTQYF. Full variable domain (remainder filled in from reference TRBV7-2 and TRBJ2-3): GAGVSQSPSNKVTEKGKDVELRCDPISGHTALYWYRQSLGQGLEFLIYFQGNSAPDKSGLPSDRFSAERTGGSVSTLTIQRTQQEDSAVYLCASSLAASGGPTDTQYFGPGTRLTVL.

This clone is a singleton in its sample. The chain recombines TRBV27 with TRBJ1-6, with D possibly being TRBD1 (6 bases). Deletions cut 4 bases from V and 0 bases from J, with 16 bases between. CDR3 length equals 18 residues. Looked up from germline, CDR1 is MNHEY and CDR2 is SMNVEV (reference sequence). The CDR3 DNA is TGTGCCAGCAGTTGGGAGACAGGACGGAGCTCCTATAATTCACCCCTCCACTTT. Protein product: CASSWETGRSSYNSPLHF.

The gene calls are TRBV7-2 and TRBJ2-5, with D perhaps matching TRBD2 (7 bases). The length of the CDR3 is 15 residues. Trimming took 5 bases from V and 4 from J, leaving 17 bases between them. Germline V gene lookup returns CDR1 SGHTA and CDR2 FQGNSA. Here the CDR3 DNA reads TGTGCCAGCAGCCTTCTCAGGGGCGGGGGAGAGACCCAGTACTTC. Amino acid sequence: CASSLLRGGGETQYF.

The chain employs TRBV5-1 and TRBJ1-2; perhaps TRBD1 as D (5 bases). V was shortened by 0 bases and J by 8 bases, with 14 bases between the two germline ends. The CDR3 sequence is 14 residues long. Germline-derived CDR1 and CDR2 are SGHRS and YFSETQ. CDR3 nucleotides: TGCGCCAGCAGCTTGGGGGCCCGGACAAGCGGCTACACCTTC. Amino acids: CASSLGARTSGYTF.

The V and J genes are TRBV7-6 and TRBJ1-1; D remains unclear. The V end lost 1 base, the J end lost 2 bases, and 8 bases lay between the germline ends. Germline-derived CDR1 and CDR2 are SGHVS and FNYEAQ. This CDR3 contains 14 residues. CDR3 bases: TGTGCCAGCAGCTTAGTGGCGGGTAACACTGAAGCTTTCTTT. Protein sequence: CASSLVAGNTEAFF.

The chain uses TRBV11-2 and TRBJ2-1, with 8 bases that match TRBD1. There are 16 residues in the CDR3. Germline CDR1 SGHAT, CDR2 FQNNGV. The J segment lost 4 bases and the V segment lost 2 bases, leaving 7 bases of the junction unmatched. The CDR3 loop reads CASSLTSGGGYNEQFF. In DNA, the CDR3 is TGTGCCAGCAGCTTAACATCAGGGGGCGGGTACAATGAGCAGTTCTTC.